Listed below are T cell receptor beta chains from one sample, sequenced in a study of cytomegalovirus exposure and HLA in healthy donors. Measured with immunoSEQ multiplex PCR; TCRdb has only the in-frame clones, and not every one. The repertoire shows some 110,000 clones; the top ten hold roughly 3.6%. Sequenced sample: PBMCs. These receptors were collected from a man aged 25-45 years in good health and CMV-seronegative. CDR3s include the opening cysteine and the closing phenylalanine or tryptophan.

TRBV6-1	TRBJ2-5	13	CASGQGAFETQYF
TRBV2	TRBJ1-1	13	CAYRQGRGTEAFF
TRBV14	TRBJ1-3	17	CASSQGDRGRVGNTIYF
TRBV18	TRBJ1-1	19	CASSPRRSGDRGENPEAFF
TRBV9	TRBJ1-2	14	CASSVAGQAYGYTF
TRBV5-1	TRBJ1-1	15	CASSFGGAGSTEAFF
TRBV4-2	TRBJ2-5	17	CASSPLPSTPWRETQYF
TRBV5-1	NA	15	CASSPRGQGYHEQYF
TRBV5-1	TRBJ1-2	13	CASSLGTGEGYTF
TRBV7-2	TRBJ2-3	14	CASVRTGSTDTQYF
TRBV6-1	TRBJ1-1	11	CASSEGGGAFF